Sequencing of this TCR beta chain was carried out in a study of cytomegalovirus exposure and HLA in healthy donors. Findings and limits, study-wide: Productive rates of about 90% or about 30% were seen for most TCR beta V segments in an earlier analysis. Among CMV-associated TCR beta chains, most appeared HLA-restricted in a later analysis. An Asian-associated ancestry cluster reportedly showed fewer N-insertions than the approximately 670-donor mean in a later analysis.

This clone has only a few counts. The antigen remains undetermined. Amplification used 60 Vbeta primers and 13 Jbeta primers. Data came from immunoSEQ multiplex PCR; TCRdb stores just in-frame clones and leaves some out. There are fewer than 200,000 clones in the sample; around 72% occur only once, and roughly 1.4% lies in the top ten. The sequenced material came from PBMCs. The clonotype comes from a man aged 45 to 65 in good health and CMV-seronegative.

CDR3 coding DNA: TGTGCCAGTAGTATAGCCCGGGACAGGGCGCTGCAGCCCCAGCATTTT. It specifies CASSIARDRALQPQHF. J is TRBJ1-5 and V is TRBV19; TRBD1 matches at 9 bases. The CDR3 totals 16 residues. CDR1 is LNHDA, CDR2 SQIVND, per germline (reference sequence). The V and J ends lost 1 base and 7 bases, in that order; junction bases with no gene match: 8.